This TCR beta chain came from a study of shared clonotypes between healthy human individuals. In the study overall: Contributing individuals were two females and a few males aged 18 to 49.

The replicate PCRs on unsorted PBMC were given approximately 300 ng DNA, which is around 31,000 T cell genomes. Method: immunoSEQ multiplex PCR; TCRdb's copy keeps in-frame clones and lacks some. The sample includes about half a million clones, around 73% seen only once; the top ten take around 12%. Sequencing was done on a sample of PBMCs. The source of this sequence is a woman aged 35 to 49 in good health. Some clones in this sample may be carry-over from other donors' samples.

CDR3 amino acids: CASSPIDRDHNEQFF. CDR3 nucleotides: TGTGCCAGCAGTCCGATCGACAGGGACCACAATGAGCAGTTCTTC. This chain links TRBV28 with TRBJ2-1; TRBD1 agrees at 7 bases. Germline-derived CDR1 and CDR2 are MDHEN and SYDVKM. This CDR3 is 15 amino acids long. V was pared by 5 bases and J by 5 bases, with 9 bases of the junction left unmatched.